Detailed here is one T cell receptor beta chain. Antigen unknown. Other DNA sequences from this sample encode an identical CDR3 as well. The entry originates in a study of Ad26.COV2.S vaccination and SARS-CoV-2 variants. Study-level points and caveats: After vaccination, substantial breadth of spike-specific CD8+ and CD4+ responses was reported.

This CDR3 has 14 amino acids. V was pared by 4 bases and J by 4 bases, with 4 bases of the junction left unmatched. CDR1 is SGHTA, CDR2 FQGNSA, per germline. Measured with immunoSEQ multiplex PCR; TCRdb has only the in-frame clones, and not every one. The table has hundreds of thousands of clones, 89% seen once. The treatment denotes: 15 to 20 received Ad26.COV2.S at low or high dose, single or two shots; a few received placebo; per-sample allocation not given. The samples were gathered on day 63 after the first injection of vaccine or placebo. This receptor was obtained from a person between 18 and 60 years old who received the Ad26.COV2.S COVID-19 vaccine or a placebo. The material sequenced was peripheral blood, taken in a trial of Ad26.COV2.S vaccine versus placebo. The genes are TRBV7-2 and TRBJ2-7; TRBD2 matches at 10 bases. The CDR3 DNA follows: TGTGCCAGCAGCTATCTAGCGGGGGTTTACGAGCAGTACTTC. Translation gives CASSYLAGVYEQYF.